The 30 T cell receptor beta chains listed next were all sequenced from one sample in a study of PD-1 blockade in classical Hodgkin lymphoma. Sequencing was performed with immunoSEQ multiplex PCR; in TCRdb, only in-frame clones are kept and a portion is missing. The table shows about 14,000 clones, with around four fifths occurring only once. Every patient had relapsed following autologous stem cell transplantation, and cohorts differed in brentuximab vedotin exposure. Specimen: peripheral blood mononuclear cells (PBMCs), collected at baseline. These receptors all come from a human donor with classical Hodgkin lymphoma.

This chain links TRBV9 with TRBJ2-1, with 8 bases fitting TRBD2. V dropped 6 bases and J dropped 1; count of bases not matched to a gene: 6. The germline gives CDR1 SGDLS, CDR2 YYNGEE. The CDR3 consists of 15 residues. CDR3 loop: CASTISGDSYNEQFF. Here the CDR3 DNA reads TGTGCCAGCACTATTAGCGGGGATTCCTACAATGAGCAGTTCTTC.

The rearrangement uses TRBV5-1 and TRBJ1-1, with TRBD1 as a possible D gene (5 bases). This CDR3 spans 14 amino acids. With 0 bases removed from V and 1 base from J, the gap between germline ends came to 7 bases. Germline values: CDR1 SGHRS, CDR2 YFSETQ. This CDR3 is CASSLAGQNTEAFF. CDR3 DNA sequence: TGCGCCAGCAGCTTGGCCGGACAGAACACTGAAGCTTTCTTT.

V usage is TRBV18 and J usage is TRBJ1-3; 9 positions match TRBD1. The V segment lost 0 bases and the J segment 4 bases; nucleotides outside the gene matches: 7. The CDR3 has 17 amino acids. CDR1 is KGHSH and CDR2 is LQKENI in the germline V gene. The CDR3 region has the DNA TGTGCCAGCTCACCACCGGGGACAGGGATGGTCGGAAACACCATATATTTT. Amino acid sequence: CASSPPGTGMVGNTIYF.

This clone was counted only a few times. This chain links TRBV5-1 with TRBJ2-7; 12 nucleotides agree with TRBD2. Germline V gene data show CDR1 as SGHRS and CDR2 as YFSETQ. V was clipped by 2 bases and J by 3 bases; unmatched bases: 3. The CDR3 length is 15 residues. This CDR3 is CASSFSSGGVYEQYF. The CDR3, as DNA: TGCGCCAGCAGCTTCTCTAGCGGGGGGGTCTACGAGCAGTACTTC.

The chain has TRBV5-4 and TRBJ1-6, with 7 bases fitting TRBD1. Germline V gene lookup returns CDR1 SGHNT and CDR2 YYREEE (reference sequence). The CDR3 runs to 17 residues. J lost 0 bases, V lost 7 bases, and 10 bases had no gene match. The DNA of the CDR3 is TGTGCCAGCCAGGACAGGCCAACGAGCTCCTATAATTCACCCCTCCACTTT. Translated: CASQDRPTSSYNSPLHF.

The V gene is TRBV19, the J gene TRBJ1-1; D is ambiguous. Germline values: CDR1 LNHDA, CDR2 SQIVND (reference sequence). Deletions cut 7 bases from V and 5 bases from J, with 14 bases between. This CDR3 has 13 residues. The CDR3 spells CASTHPPKTEAFF. The CDR3 DNA reads as TGTGCCAGTACTCATCCCCCCAAGACTGAAGCTTTCTTT.

This clone was recorded a few times. The chain joins TRBV5-1 to TRBJ1-2; a weak D match, TRBD1 (6 bases). Trimming shortened V by 0 bases and J by 8 bases, and 14 bases separated the two germline ends. The CDR3 loop spans 14 amino acids. Germline V gene sequence: CDR1 SGHRS, CDR2 YFSETQ. In nucleotides, the CDR3 is TGCGCCAGCAGCTTGGTCGACAATGGGGGCGGCTACACCTTC. It translates to CASSLVDNGGGYTF.

The rearrangement joins TRBV2 to TRBJ2-7; 12 nucleotides agree with TRBD1. The V and J ends lost 4 bases and 3 bases, in that order; junction bases with no gene match: 10. The CDR3 consists of 17 residues. Germline CDR1 and CDR2: SNHLY and FYNNEI. CDR3 protein: CASSGDKGQGAFYEQYF. CDR3 bases: TGTGCCAGCAGTGGGGATAAGGGACAGGGGGCTTTCTACGAGCAGTACTTC.

This clone was observed a few times. The CDR3 coding sequence is TGCGCCAGCAGCCGATCACTTCCGACAGCCGACTCTGGAAACACCATATATTTT. Its protein is CASSRSLPTADSGNTIYF. This sequence joins TRBV4-1 and TRBJ1-3; D possibly corresponds to TRBD1 (5 bases). Germline V gene sequence: CDR1 MGHRA, CDR2 YSYEKL. The V end lost 4 bases, the J end lost 0 bases, and 19 bases lay between the germline ends. The CDR3 covers 18 residues.

Within the sample, this clone is medium-sized. The rearrangement links TRBV7-2 to TRBJ2-4; D ambiguous. Trimming removed 0 bases from V and 3 bases from J, with 9 bases in between. The CDR3 extends over 15 amino acids. Looked up from germline, CDR1 is SGHTA and CDR2 is FQGNSA. The CDR3 sequence: CASSLADRFKNIQYF. The CDR3 coding sequence is TGTGCCAGCAGCTTAGCGGATAGATTCAAAAACATTCAGTACTTC.

This clone was counted once. J is TRBJ1-4 and V is TRBV7-8, with D possibly being TRBD1 (5 bases). Trimming took off 5 bases at V and 6 bases at J, with 22 bases between the two ends. CDR3 length: 17 amino acids. Germline CDR1 SGHVS, CDR2 FQNEAQ. The CDR3 spells CASSGHSRDPWDEKLFF. The CDR3 coding sequence is TGTGCCAGCAGCGGACATTCCCGGGACCCGTGGGATGAAAAACTGTTTTTT.

This chain uses TRBV18 with TRBJ2-7; 8 positions agree with TRBD1. This CDR3 spans 15 amino acids. CDR1 KGHSH and CDR2 LQKENI come from the germline V gene. The V segment lost 3 bases and the J segment 2 bases; nucleotides outside the gene matches: 6. This CDR3 is CASSPGTGGPYEQYF. The CDR3 nucleotides read TGTGCCAGCTCACCGGGAACAGGGGGGCCCTACGAGCAGTACTTC.

V is TRBV7-7 and J is TRBJ2-5; D is possibly TRBD2 (5 bases). Germline V gives CDR1 SSHAT, CDR2 FNYEAQ (reference sequence). V shed 5 bases and J shed 0 bases, with 10 bases lying between them. This CDR3 is 14 amino acids long. The CDR3 here is CASSPGLNQETQYF. CDR3 nucleotide sequence: TGTGCCAGCAGCCCTGGACTGAACCAAGAGACCCAGTACTTC.

This chain links TRBV7-2 with TRBJ1-5; TRBD1 aligns across 8 bases. The CDR3 spans 15 residues. Germline assignment: CDR1 SGHTA and CDR2 FQGNSA. V lost 5 bases, J lost 4 bases, and 7 bases stayed unmatched. The CDR3 protein is CASSPDRGQNQPQHF. CDR3 nucleotides: TGTGCCAGCAGCCCAGACAGGGGCCAGAATCAGCCCCAGCATTTT.

This clone was detected once. The CDR3 sequence is CASSPGTGLYEQYF. CDR3 nucleotide sequence: TGTGCCAGCAGTCCCGGGACAGGTCTCTACGAGCAGTACTTC. This chain links TRBV6-6 with TRBJ2-7, with 8 bases that match TRBD1. Trimming removed 5 bases from V and 3 bases from J; junction bases left unmatched: 6. The CDR3 is made up of 14 amino acids. Germline V gene lookup returns CDR1 MNHNY and CDR2 SVGAGI (reference sequence).

The chain combines TRBV5-1 with TRBJ2-3, with 8 positions matching TRBD1. V dropped 4 bases and J dropped 6; count of bases not matched to a gene: 7. The germline V gene has CDR1 SGHRS and CDR2 YFSETQ. CDR3 size: 14 residues. The chain's CDR3 is CASSPGQGWDTQYF. Written as DNA, the CDR3 is TGCGCCAGCAGCCCTGGACAGGGTTGGGATACGCAGTATTTT.

V and J are TRBV27 and TRBJ2-3, with 12 positions matching TRBD1. Germline-derived CDR1 and CDR2 are MNHEY and SMNVEV (reference sequence). The V segment lost 3 bases and the J segment 2 bases; nucleotides outside the gene matches: 3. The CDR3 is made up of 16 amino acids. This chain's CDR3 is CASSFGTGGPTDTQYF. CDR3 sequence (DNA): TGTGCCAGCAGTTTTGGGACAGGGGGCCCCACAGATACGCAGTATTTT.

The J gene is TRBJ1-2, the V gene TRBV28; tentatively, D is TRBD1 (5 bases). This CDR3 is built from 14 residues. V gave up 2 bases and J gave up 4 bases, with 11 bases separating them. Germline CDR1 MDHEN, CDR2 SYDVKM. For the CDR3, the DNA is TGTGCCAGCAGTTTAAGTAGGGGTATCTATGGCTACACCTTC. Translating it yields CASSLSRGIYGYTF.

V and J are TRBV5-6 and TRBJ2-1, with a tentative D call TRBD2 (6 bases). The length of the CDR3 is 12 residues. Trimming took off 4 bases at V and 15 bases at J, with 17 bases between the two ends. Germline lookup yields CDR1 SGHDT and CDR2 YYEEEE. CDR3 loop: CASSPGRRQWFF. Here the CDR3 DNA reads TGTGCCAGCAGCCCGGGGAGGAGGCAGTGGTTCTTC.

In its sample, this clone was seen a few times. V gene TRBV29-1 combines with J gene TRBJ2-1, with 8 bases that match TRBD1. Germline V CDR1 and CDR2: SQVTM, ANQGSEA. The CDR3 loop spans 14 amino acids. With V trimmed by 7 bases and J by 3 bases, 8 bases remained unmatched. CDR3 sequence: CSAPGGADYNEQFF. CDR3 nucleotides: TGCAGCGCACCAGGGGGCGCCGACTACAATGAGCAGTTCTTC.

About this clone itself: One end of the junction fails to match germline, which may point to a read error. The chain joins TRBV7-3 to TRBJ2-5; 9 bases agree with TRBD2. Per the germline V gene, CDR1 is SGHTA and CDR2 is FQGTGA. The CDR3 loop spans 18 amino acids. CDR3 loop: CASSLNSQAGGQQGTQYF. CDR3 coding DNA: TGTGCCAGCAGCTTAAACTCGCAAGCGGGGGGACAGCAAGGGACCCAGTACTTC.

The V and J genes are TRBV7-9 and TRBJ2-7, with TRBD1 identical over 7 bases. The CDR3 totals 15 residues. The junction had 8 bases not matched to a gene; V was cut back by 3 bases and J by 3 bases. Germline V CDR1 and CDR2: SEHNR, FQNEAQ (reference sequence). This CDR3 reads CASSFREAGGYEQYF. The DNA for the CDR3 is TGTGCCAGCAGCTTTCGGGAAGCAGGGGGCTACGAGCAGTACTTC. Full variable domain (missing parts from reference TRBV7-9 and TRBJ2-7): DTGVSQNPRHKITKRGQNVTFRCDPISEHNRLYWYRQTLGQGPEFLTYFQNEAQLEKSRLLSDRFSAERPKGSFSTLEIQRTEQGDSAMYLCASSFREAGGYEQYFGPGTRLTVT.

This sequence joins TRBV6-1 and TRBJ1-2; the match to TRBD1 covers 7 bases. With 6 bases clipped from V and 4 bases from J, the junction kept 5 bases outside the gene matches. The length of the CDR3 is 13 residues. Germline V gene data show CDR1 as MNHNS and CDR2 as SASEGT. CDR3 in DNA: TGTGCCAGCAGGCCGCAGGGGGGCTATGGCTACACCTTC. Protein sequence: CASRPQGGYGYTF.

The table lists this clone with a few counts. At one of its ends the junction is not consistent with the germline gene, which may arise from a read error. The V gene is TRBV2, the J gene TRBJ1-6; no clear D. Germline lookup yields CDR1 SNHLY and CDR2 FYNNEI. This CDR3 region has 12 residues. CDR3 nucleotides: TGTGCCAGCAAACCCCAATTTTCATCCCTCCACTTT. It encodes CASKPQFSSLHF.

The chain combines TRBV5-6 with TRBJ2-7, with a weak D call TRBD2 (6 bases). V shed 4 bases and J shed 0 bases, with 11 bases lying between them. The CDR3 runs to 14 residues. Germline CDR1 and CDR2: SGHDT and YYEEEE. DNA for the CDR3: TGTGCCAGCAGCGGGGGGACTCGCTCCTACGAGCAGTACTTC. Its translation is CASSGGTRSYEQYF.

This clone is labeled as large (0.1 to 1%). The rearrangement links TRBV6-5 to TRBJ1-5; D perhaps matches TRBD1 (5 bases). Germline lookup yields CDR1 MNHEY and CDR2 SVGAGI. The V gene lost 5 bases and the J gene lost 7 bases, with 12 bases spanning the gap. This CDR3 spans 13 amino acids. The CDR3 sequence is CASSLGTGQPQHF. The DNA for the CDR3 is TGTGCCAGCAGTCTTGGGACGGGGCAGCCCCAGCATTTT.

The genes are TRBV9 and TRBJ2-7; D call uncertain. CDR1 and CDR2 (germline): SGDLS, YYNGEE. CDR3 length equals 13 residues. Trimming took off 1 base at V and 3 bases at J, with 8 bases between the two ends. The CDR3 is CASSVRDNYEQYF. CDR3 DNA: TGTGCCAGCAGCGTAAGGGATAACTACGAGCAGTACTTC. Combining the CDR3 with reference TRBV9 and TRBJ2-7 gives the whole variable domain DSGVTQTPKHLITATGQRVTLRCSPRSGDLSVYWYQQSLDQGLQFLIQYYNGEERAKGNILERFSAQQFPDLHSELNLSSLELGDSALYFCASSVRDNYEQYFGPGTRLTVT.

This chain joins TRBV7-2 and TRBJ2-1, with D possibly TRBD2 on 6 matching bases. Germline loops: CDR1 SGHTA, CDR2 FQGNSA. The CDR3 is made up of 16 amino acids. V was cut by 3 bases and J by 0 bases, with 12 bases left in between. CDR3 in DNA: TGTGCCAGCAGCTTGAACGGGGGTTCCTCCTACAATGAGCAGTTCTTC. Encoded protein: CASSLNGGSSYNEQFF.

The V gene is TRBV10-3, the J gene TRBJ2-3; D remains ambiguous. This CDR3 has 14 amino acids. Germline V gene sequence: CDR1 ENHRY, CDR2 SYGVKD. The V and J ends lost 6 bases and 3 bases respectively, with 13 bases between them. The CDR3 loop reads CAIRTLLGTDTQYF. For the CDR3, the DNA is TGTGCCATCAGGACCCTTCTTGGGACAGATACGCAGTATTTT.

V and J are TRBV5-4 and TRBJ2-5, with D maybe TRBD2 (5 bases). Trimming removed 0 bases from V and 7 bases from J, with 22 bases in between. Germline V CDR1 and CDR2: SGHNT, YYREEE (reference sequence). The CDR3 has 17 residues. CDR3 bases: TGTGCCAGCAGCTTGGCCACCGGAGCGGCCGGAGGTGGGACCCAGTACTTC. It yields the protein CASSLATGAAGGGTQYF.